This section outlines one T cell receptor (beta chain) sequence together with its context. Antigen unknown. This entry comes from a study of cytomegalovirus exposure and HLA in healthy donors. The donors were part of the validation cohort of roughly 110 subjects. That cohort was separate from the first cohort, which comprised 700 or so subjects. The germline gives CDR1 SGHDN, CDR2 FVKESK. J was trimmed by 0 bases and V by 2 bases; bases with no gene match: 9. CDR3 size: 18 residues. Notes on the study in general: The study put 150 to 200 TCR beta chains on its list as cytomegalovirus-associated.

Only in-frame clones appear in the TCRdb table, and some are missing; sequencing was by immunoSEQ multiplex PCR. This table holds roughly 140,000 clones, about 89% found once. This receptor was identified in a woman aged 18-35 years in good health and CMV-seropositive. Sequences were obtained from PBMCs. This chain uses TRBV14 with TRBJ2-4; 8 positions agree with TRBD2. The chain's CDR3 is CASSQFPSGLLAKNIQYF. The CDR3 region has the DNA TGTGCCAGCAGCCAATTTCCTAGCGGGCTCTTAGCCAAAAACATTCAGTACTTC. The full variable domain, its missing parts supplied by reference TRBV14 and TRBJ2-4, is EAGVTQFPSHSVIEKGQTVTLRCDPISGHDNLYWYRRVMGKEIKFLLHFVKESKQDESGMPNNRFLAERTGGTYSTLKVQPAELEDSGVYFCASSQFPSGLLAKNIQYFGAGTRLSVL.